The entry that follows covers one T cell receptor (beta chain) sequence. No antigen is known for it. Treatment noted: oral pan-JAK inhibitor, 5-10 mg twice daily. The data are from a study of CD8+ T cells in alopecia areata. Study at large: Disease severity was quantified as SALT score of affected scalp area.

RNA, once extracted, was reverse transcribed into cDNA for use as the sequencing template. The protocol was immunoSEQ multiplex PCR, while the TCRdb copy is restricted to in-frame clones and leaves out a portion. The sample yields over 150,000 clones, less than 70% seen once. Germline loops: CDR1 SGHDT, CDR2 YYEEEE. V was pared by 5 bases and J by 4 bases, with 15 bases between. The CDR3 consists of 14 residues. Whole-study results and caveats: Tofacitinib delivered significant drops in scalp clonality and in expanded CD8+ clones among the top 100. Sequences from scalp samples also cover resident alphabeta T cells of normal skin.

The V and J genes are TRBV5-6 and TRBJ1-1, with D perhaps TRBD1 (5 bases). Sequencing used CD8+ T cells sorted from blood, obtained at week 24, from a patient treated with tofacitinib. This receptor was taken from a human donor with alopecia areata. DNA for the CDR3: TGTGCCAGCAGGATAGATGGGGGTAGCACTGAAGCTTTCTTT. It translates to CASRIDGGSTEAFF.